The 30 T cell receptor beta chains listed next were all sequenced from one sample in a study of T-cell memory formation after mild COVID-19. TCRdb recomputed calls from the 5' RACE reads with MiXCR, one row per CDR3 protein. In the table there are some 300,000 distinct CDR3 sequences, roughly 21% of which are singletons. Source material: PBMCs or a T cell subset sorted from them (not recorded which). The receptors come from a man between 18 and 35 years old who had mild COVID-19 (a few samples of this study predate the infection). Cell type and time point are not known.

This clonotype was detected a few times. The rearrangement links TRBV7-2 to TRBJ2-1; 14 bases are a match to TRBD2. The CDR3 is 18 amino acids. The junction had 14 bases not matched to a gene; V was cut back by 5 bases and J by 8 bases. The V gene's germline CDR1 is SGHTA and CDR2 FQGNSA. The CDR3, as DNA: TGTGCCAGCAGCCACCCCGCGGGACTAGCGGGGGAGTCTCATGAGCAGTTCTTC. Its protein product is CASSHPAGLAGESHEQFF. The variable domain in full, with the rest retrieved from reference TRBV7-2 and TRBJ2-1, is GAGVSQSPSNKVTEKGKDVELRCDPISGHTALYWYRQSLGQGLEFLIYFQGNSAPDKSGLPSDRFSAERTGGSVSTLTIQRTQQEDSAVYLCASSHPAGLAGESHEQFFGPGTRLTVL.

This clonotype occurred a few times. This rearrangement joins TRBV7-2 to TRBJ1-2; D remains unclear. In germline, CDR1 is SGHTA, CDR2 FQGNSA. The ends were cut back, 1 base at V and 1 base at J, with 10 bases in the middle. This CDR3 spans 15 amino acids. In nucleotides, the CDR3 is TGTGCCAGCAGCTTAGGGCAACCTAATAACTATGGCTACACCTTC. Its translation is CASSLGQPNNYGYTF.

The rearrangement links TRBV5-6 to TRBJ2-7; possibly TRBD1 for D (6 bases). V gave up 1 base and J gave up 6 bases, with 11 bases separating them. From germline, CDR1 is SGHDT and CDR2 YYEEEE. CDR3 length equals 13 residues. Here the CDR3 DNA reads TGTGCCAGCAGCTTGAACAGGGAATCCGAGCAGTACTTC. Translating it yields CASSLNRESEQYF.

This clonotype was seen more than once but under ten times. This chain links TRBV27 with TRBJ2-3; TRBD1 matches 7 bases. The CDR3 totals 16 residues. Germline V gene sequence: CDR1 MNHEY, CDR2 SMNVEV (reference sequence). The V segment lost 6 bases and the J segment 0 bases; nucleotides outside the gene matches: 9. Here the CDR3 reads CASSLGTATSTDTQYF. The CDR3 coding sequence is TGTGCCAGCAGCCTAGGGACAGCGACTAGCACAGATACGCAGTATTTT.

This clonotype was counted between two and nine times. The chain couples TRBV14 to TRBJ2-1; TRBD2 aligns across 7 bases. CDR1 and CDR2 (germline): SGHDN, FVKESK. V dropped 5 bases and J dropped 13; count of bases not matched to a gene: 23. The CDR3 sequence is 17 residues long. The chain's CDR3 is CASSSFLRGTIRTTQFF. The CDR3 DNA sequence: TGTGCCAGCAGCTCGTTCCTGCGGGGGACGATCCGTACTACTCAGTTCTTC. Together with reference TRBV14 and TRBJ2-1, the CDR3 gives the full variable domain: EAGVTQFPSHSVIEKGQTVTLRCDPISGHDNLYWYRRVMGKEIKFLLHFVKESKQDESGMPNNRFLAERTGGTYSTLKVQPAELEDSGVYFCASSSFLRGTIRTTQFFGPGTRLTVL.

In its sample, this clonotype was seen a few times. The chain links TRBV13 to TRBJ2-7; the D is unclear. Trimming removed 6 bases from V and 2 bases from J, with 17 bases in between. The CDR3 runs to 15 residues. Germline assignment: CDR1 PRHDT and CDR2 FYEKMQ (reference sequence). The CDR3 loop reads CASRSVNGPPYEQYF. Written as DNA, the CDR3 is TGTGCCAGCAGATCCGTTAATGGACCTCCCTACGAGCAGTACTTC.

The gene calls are TRBV7-6 and TRBJ2-6, with D uncertain. Germline lookup yields CDR1 SGHVS and CDR2 FNYEAQ. This CDR3 contains 14 residues. Deletions cut 2 bases from V and 2 bases from J, with 4 bases between. The CDR3 here is CASSLRAGANVLTF. The CDR3 DNA reads as TGTGCCAGCAGCTTAAGGGCTGGGGCCAACGTCCTGACTTTC.

V usage is TRBV9 and J usage is TRBJ2-3; D is unclear. Trimming stripped 2 bases from V and 4 bases from J, with 8 bases between. CDR3 length: 13 amino acids. Germline-derived CDR1 and CDR2 are SGDLS and YYNGEE. The CDR3 sequence: CASSVNGPDTQYF. The CDR3 nucleotides are TGTGCCAGCAGCGTGAACGGCCCAGATACGCAGTATTTT. Variable domain in full (rest from reference TRBV9 and TRBJ2-3): DSGVTQTPKHLITATGQRVTLRCSPRSGDLSVYWYQQSLDQGLQFLIQYYNGEERAKGNILERFSAQQFPDLHSELNLSSLELGDSALYFCASSVNGPDTQYFGPGTRLTVL.

With regard to this clonotype: Here the CDR3 omits its conserved ending phenylalanine or tryptophan, so a read error is the likely source. This rearrangement joins TRBV3-1 to TRBJ2-2; 7 nucleotides align to TRBD2. This CDR3 is built from 13 residues. Germline CDR1 reads LGHDT; CDR2 reads YNNKEL (reference sequence). With V trimmed by 11 bases and J by 3 bases, 6 bases remained unmatched. CDR3 nucleotides: TGTGCCTCCTGGGGGGGGGACACCGGGGAGCTGTTTTCT. This gives the protein CASWGGDTGELFS.

V gene TRBV3-1 combines with J gene TRBJ2-3; 14 nucleotides line up with TRBD2. Germline V gene data show CDR1 as LGHDT and CDR2 as YNNKEL (reference sequence). Trimming at V came to 6 bases and at J to 7 bases, leaving 6 bases not matched to a gene. The CDR3 consists of 15 residues. The CDR3 DNA reads as TGTGCCAGCAGTCAGGGGACTAGCGGGGGCCATACGCAGTATTTT. Amino acids: CASSQGTSGGHTQYF.

In DNA form, the CDR3 reads TGTGCCAGCAGCCAGGGACTTGGCTACGAGCAGTACGTC. It yields the protein CASSQGLGYEQYV. The chain carries TRBV3-1 and TRBJ2-7, with D possibly matching TRBD2 (6 bases). This CDR3 comprises 13 residues. Trimming pared 3 bases from V and 3 bases from J, leaving 9 bases between. CDR1 is LGHDT, CDR2 YNNKEL, per germline (reference sequence).

The chain combines TRBV20-1 with TRBJ2-3; D gene ambiguous. The CDR3 length is 14 residues. V gave up 1 base and J gave up 5 bases, with 13 bases separating them. Germline CDR1 is DFQATT and CDR2 is SNEGSKA (reference sequence). CDR3: CSARAPVDRDTQYF. The CDR3 coding sequence is TGCAGTGCTAGAGCGCCGGTCGATCGAGATACGCAGTATTTT.

This clonotype was seen a few times. The V call is TRBV2, the J call TRBJ1-4; D is unresolved. The V and J ends lost 7 bases and 0 bases respectively, with 3 bases between them. From germline, CDR1 is SNHLY and CDR2 FYNNEI. This CDR3 spans 12 amino acids. CDR3 coding DNA: TGTGCCAGCATTGCAACTAATGAAAAACTGTTTTTT. Its protein product is CASIATNEKLFF.

The CDR3 spells CSARHMNTEAFF. In DNA form, the CDR3 reads TGCAGCGCTCGACATATGAACACTGAAGCTTTCTTT. V gene TRBV29-1 combines with J gene TRBJ1-1; D uncertain. The V end was cut by 7 bases, the J end by 0 bases, with 9 bases between. This CDR3 comprises 12 residues. Germline loops: CDR1 SQVTM, CDR2 ANQGSEA.

This clonotype appeared a few times. V and J are TRBV28 and TRBJ2-3; D remains unclear. The CDR3 contains 14 residues. Germline CDR1 MDHEN, CDR2 SYDVKM. Between the trimmed V and J ends, which lost 5 bases and 0 bases, there was a span of 9 bases. CDR3 in DNA: TGTGCCAGCAGTCAGTCTCGTAGCACAGATACGCAGTATTTT. It specifies CASSQSRSTDTQYF.

The table lists this clonotype with a few counts. The chain is built from TRBV3-1 and TRBJ2-3, with no clear D. Germline assignment: CDR1 LGHDT and CDR2 YNNKEL (reference sequence). V lost 4 bases, J lost 2 bases, and 10 bases lay in between. The CDR3 contains 14 residues. The CDR3 region is CASSPTPSTDTQYF. The CDR3 bases are TGTGCCAGCAGCCCGACCCCGTCCACAGATACGCAGTATTTT.

This clonotype was observed a handful of times. This chain connects TRBV20-1 to TRBJ2-7, with D perhaps TRBD1 (5 bases). This CDR3 comprises 14 residues. Germline loops: CDR1 DFQATT, CDR2 SNEGSKA (reference sequence). Trimming took off 3 bases at V and 3 bases at J, with 15 bases between the two ends. The CDR3 bases are TGCAGTGCTAGTCCGGCAGGGAAGTTCTACGAGCAGTACTTC. It encodes CSASPAGKFYEQYF.

This chain connects TRBV5-6 to TRBJ2-7; D not certain. This CDR3 is 12 amino acids long. Germline V gene lookup returns CDR1 SGHDT and CDR2 YYEEEE. V was pared by 0 bases and J by 3 bases, with 4 bases between. The CDR3 loop is CASSLVFYEQYV. The CDR3 coding sequence is TGTGCCAGCAGCTTGGTCTTCTACGAGCAGTACGTC.

The chain has TRBV5-1 and TRBJ2-4; possibly TRBD1 or TRBD2 for D (5 bases each). Deletions cut 3 bases from V and 5 bases from J, with 15 bases between. The germline CDR1 and CDR2 sequences are SGHRS and YFSETQ. This CDR3 comprises 15 residues. CDR3 sequence: CASSYTGTWENIQYF. DNA for the CDR3: TGCGCCAGCAGCTACACCGGGACCTGGGAAAACATTCAGTACTTC.

The chain couples TRBV6-6 to TRBJ1-2, with unresolved D. CDR3 length equals 11 residues. Per the germline V gene, CDR1 is MNHNY and CDR2 is SVGAGI (reference sequence). Trimming removed 4 bases from V and 7 bases from J, with 7 bases in between. The CDR3 DNA is TGTGCCAGCAGTTCCTCTGGTGGCTACACCTTC. Amino acids: CASSSSGGYTF.

The rearrangement uses TRBV20-1 and TRBJ2-2, with 7 bases fitting TRBD2. The junction had 2 bases not matched to a gene; V was cut back by 0 bases and J by 1 base. CDR1 and CDR2 (germline): DFQATT, SNEGSKA (reference sequence). This CDR3 region has 15 residues. CDR3 sequence reads: CSARDQRGNTGELFF. The CDR3 DNA reads as TGCAGTGCTAGAGATCAGCGGGGGAACACCGGGGAGCTGTTTTTT.

This sequence joins TRBV6-2 or TRBV6-3 and TRBJ2-1; 8 positions match TRBD1. Germline CDR1 is MNHEY and CDR2 is SVGEGT. Trimming removed 3 bases from V and 4 bases from J; junction bases left unmatched: 11. The CDR3 contains 17 residues. The CDR3 protein is CASSYDPQGARYNEQFF. Written as DNA, the CDR3 is TGTGCCAGCAGTTATGATCCGCAGGGGGCGCGGTACAATGAGCAGTTCTTC.

In its sample, this clonotype ranks as medium-sized. The CDR3 reads CSVYTGSSYEQYF. CDR3 DNA: TGCAGCGTATATACAGGGTCATCCTACGAGCAGTACTTC. This chain joins TRBV29-1 and TRBJ2-7, with TRBD1 as a possible D gene (6 bases). The CDR3 covers 13 residues. Germline V gene sequence: CDR1 SQVTM, CDR2 ANQGSEA. V lost 6 bases and J lost 1, with 13 bases in between.

V usage is TRBV7-8 and J usage is TRBJ1-6; no reliable D call. With 4 bases removed from V and 9 bases from J, the gap between germline ends came to 13 bases. Germline V gene sequence: CDR1 SGHVS, CDR2 FQNEAQ. CDR3 size: 14 residues. CDR3 sequence: CASSSIRGGSPLHF. In nucleotides, the CDR3 is TGTGCCAGCAGCTCGATACGCGGAGGTTCACCCCTCCACTTT. The full variable domain, its missing parts supplied by reference TRBV7-8 and TRBJ1-6, is GAGVSQSPRYKVAKRGQDVALRCDPISGHVSLFWYQQALGQGPEFLTYFQNEAQLDKSGLPSDRFFAERPEGSVSTLKIQRTQQEDSAVYLCASSSIRGGSPLHFGNGTRLTVT.

V is TRBV5-6 and J is TRBJ2-7, with 8 bases fitting TRBD1. In germline, CDR1 is SGHDT, CDR2 YYEEEE. The length of the CDR3 is 15 residues. V shed 4 bases and J 5 bases; nucleotides not matched to a gene: 11. DNA of the CDR3: TGTGCCAGCAGCCGGCCAGGGGGCGAGGTCCACGAGCAGTACGTC. Translating it yields CASSRPGGEVHEQYV.

This clonotype was picked up a small number of times. The chain combines TRBV12-3 or TRBV12-4 with TRBJ2-7, with D uncertain. The CDR3 is made up of 13 amino acids. Trimming removed 3 bases at V and 2 bases at J, with 8 bases between. The CDR3 is CASSFSGAYEQYV. The CDR3 bases are TGTGCCAGCAGTTTTTCAGGTGCCTACGAGCAGTACGTC.

The chain carries TRBV4-3 and TRBJ1-6; no reliable D call. Germline loops: CDR1 LGHNA, CDR2 YSLEER. The germline V and J ends were trimmed by 0 bases and 1 base, with 4 bases remaining between them. This CDR3 has 15 residues. CDR3 protein: CASSQERSYNSPLHF. CDR3 nucleotides: TGCGCCAGCAGCCAAGAGAGGTCCTATAATTCACCCCTCCACTTT.

This clonotype was observed a few times. The CDR3 is CASSRDRYTGELFF. Written as DNA, the CDR3 is TGTGCCAGCAGTCGGGACAGGTACACCGGGGAGCTGTTTTTT. The chain employs TRBV27 and TRBJ2-2, with TRBD1 matching 8 bases. CDR3 size: 14 residues. The germline CDR1 and CDR2 sequences are MNHEY and SMNVEV (reference sequence). Unmatched junction bases numbered 2, after V lost 5 bases and J lost 3 bases.

This clonotype was detected only a few times. The rearrangement links TRBV7-9 to TRBJ1-4; 11 nucleotides agree with TRBD1. Per the germline V gene, CDR1 is SEHNR and CDR2 is FQNEAQ (reference sequence). With 5 bases clipped from V and 7 bases from J, the junction kept 9 bases outside the gene matches. The CDR3 sequence is 16 residues long. In DNA, the CDR3 is TGTGCCAGCAGCGGGACAGGGGGACGGGAGCGTGAAAAACTGTTTTTT. Translation: CASSGTGGREREKLFF. The variable domain in full, completed from reference TRBV7-9 and TRBJ1-4, reads DTGVSQNPRHKITKRGQNVTFRCDPISEHNRLYWYRQTLGQGPEFLTYFQNEAQLEKSRLLSDRFSAERPKGSFSTLEIQRTEQGDSAMYLCASSGTGGREREKLFFGSGTQLSVL.

The V gene is TRBV7-9, the J gene TRBJ1-2, with no clear D. Germline assignment: CDR1 SEHNR and CDR2 FQNEAQ (reference sequence). V lost 7 bases to trimming and J lost 3 bases, with 15 bases between them. The CDR3 runs to 14 residues. The CDR3 spells CASTPPGRDYGYTF. CDR3 DNA: TGTGCCAGCACTCCCCCCGGTAGGGACTATGGCTACACCTTC.